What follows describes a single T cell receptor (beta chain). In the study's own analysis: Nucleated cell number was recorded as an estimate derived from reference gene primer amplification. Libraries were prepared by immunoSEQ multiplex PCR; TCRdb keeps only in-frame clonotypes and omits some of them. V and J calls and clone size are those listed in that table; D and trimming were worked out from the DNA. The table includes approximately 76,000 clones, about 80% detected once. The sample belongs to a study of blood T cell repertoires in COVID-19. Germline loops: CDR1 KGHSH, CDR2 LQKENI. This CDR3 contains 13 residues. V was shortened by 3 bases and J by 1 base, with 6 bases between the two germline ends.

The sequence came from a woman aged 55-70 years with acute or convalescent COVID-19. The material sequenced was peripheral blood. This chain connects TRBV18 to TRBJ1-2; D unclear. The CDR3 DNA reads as TGTGCCAGCTCACCCGCAGATAACTATGGCTACACCTTC. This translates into CASSPADNYGYTF.